This T cell receptor beta chain was profiled in a study of blood T cell repertoires in COVID-19. Overall study context: Material from acute and convalescent COVID-19 was sourced from the United States, Italy and Spain.

As processed by the authors: By means of reference gene primer amplification, nucleated cell counts were estimated. TCRdb keeps only in-frame clones here, not all; method: immunoSEQ multiplex PCR. V and J calls and clone size come straight from that table; D and trimming were deduced from the DNA. The table shows roughly 84,000 clones, with roughly 80% occurring only once. This CDR3 has 13 amino acids. Trimming shortened V by 7 bases and J by 11 bases, and 20 bases separated the two germline ends. Seattle's cohort entered during active infection and was followed longitudinally. The chain employs TRBV12-3 or TRBV12-4 and TRBJ1-2, with D tentatively TRBD1 (6 bases). This clonotype was sampled from a man aged 60 to 69 with COVID-19, enrolled during active disease. Sequencing was done on a sample of peripheral blood. This chain's CDR3 is CASTPGTPRIYTF. Written as DNA, the CDR3 is TGTGCCAGCACTCCCGGGACACCGAGGATATACACCTTC.